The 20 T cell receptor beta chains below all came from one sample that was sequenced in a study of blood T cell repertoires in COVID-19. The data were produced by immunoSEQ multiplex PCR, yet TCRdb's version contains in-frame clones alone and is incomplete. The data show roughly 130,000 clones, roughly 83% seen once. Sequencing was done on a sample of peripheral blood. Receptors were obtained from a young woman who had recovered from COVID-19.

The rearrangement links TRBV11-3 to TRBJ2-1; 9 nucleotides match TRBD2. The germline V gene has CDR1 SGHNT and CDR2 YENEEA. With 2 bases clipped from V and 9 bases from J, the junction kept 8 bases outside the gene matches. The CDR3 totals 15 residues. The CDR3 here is CASSLSAGGVGEQFF. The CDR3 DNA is TGTGCCAGCAGCTTATCGGCGGGAGGGGTCGGTGAGCAGTTCTTC.

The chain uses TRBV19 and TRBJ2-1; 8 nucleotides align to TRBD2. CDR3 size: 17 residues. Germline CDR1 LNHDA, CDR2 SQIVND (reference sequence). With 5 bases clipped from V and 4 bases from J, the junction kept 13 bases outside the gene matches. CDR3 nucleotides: TGTGCCAGTAGTGCTCTGACTAGCGAGGAAGGTTACAATGAGCAGTTCTTC. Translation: CASSALTSEEGYNEQFF.

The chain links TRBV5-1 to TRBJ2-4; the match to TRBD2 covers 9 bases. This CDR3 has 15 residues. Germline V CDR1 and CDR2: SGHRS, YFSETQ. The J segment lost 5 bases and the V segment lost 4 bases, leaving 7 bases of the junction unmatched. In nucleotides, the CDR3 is TGCGCCAGCAGCCCTCGGGTAGCGGGAGAAAACATTCAGTACTTC. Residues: CASSPRVAGENIQYF.

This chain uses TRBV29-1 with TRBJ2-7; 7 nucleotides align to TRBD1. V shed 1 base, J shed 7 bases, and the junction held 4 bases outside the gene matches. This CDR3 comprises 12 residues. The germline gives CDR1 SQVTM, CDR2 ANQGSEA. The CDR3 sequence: CSVEAGGLEQYF. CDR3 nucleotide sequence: TGCAGCGTTGAAGCAGGGGGTCTTGAGCAGTACTTC.

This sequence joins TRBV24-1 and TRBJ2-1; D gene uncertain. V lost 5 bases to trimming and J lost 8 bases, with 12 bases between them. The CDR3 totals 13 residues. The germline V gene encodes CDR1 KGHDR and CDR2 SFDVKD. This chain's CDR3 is CATSAPPTDEQFF. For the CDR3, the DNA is TGTGCCACCAGTGCTCCTCCAACGGATGAGCAGTTCTTC.

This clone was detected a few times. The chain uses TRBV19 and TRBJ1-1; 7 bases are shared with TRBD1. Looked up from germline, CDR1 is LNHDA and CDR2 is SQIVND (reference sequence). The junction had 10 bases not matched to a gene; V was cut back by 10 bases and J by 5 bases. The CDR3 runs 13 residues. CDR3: CATKTGRDTEAFF. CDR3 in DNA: TGTGCCACTAAGACAGGGCGGGATACTGAAGCTTTCTTT.

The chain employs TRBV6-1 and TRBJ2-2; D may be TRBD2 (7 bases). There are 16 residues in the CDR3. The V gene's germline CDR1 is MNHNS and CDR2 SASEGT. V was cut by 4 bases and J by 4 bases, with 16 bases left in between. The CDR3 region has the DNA TGTGCCAGCAGTGGAGAGGGGGGGAGTCTCACCGGGGAGCTGTTTTTT. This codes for CASSGEGGSLTGELFF.

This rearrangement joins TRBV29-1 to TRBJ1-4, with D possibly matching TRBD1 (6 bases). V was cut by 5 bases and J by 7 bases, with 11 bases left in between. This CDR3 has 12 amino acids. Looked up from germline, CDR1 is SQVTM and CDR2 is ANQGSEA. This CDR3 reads CSVWQGSEKLFF. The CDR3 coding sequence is TGCAGCGTTTGGCAGGGGAGTGAAAAACTGTTTTTT.

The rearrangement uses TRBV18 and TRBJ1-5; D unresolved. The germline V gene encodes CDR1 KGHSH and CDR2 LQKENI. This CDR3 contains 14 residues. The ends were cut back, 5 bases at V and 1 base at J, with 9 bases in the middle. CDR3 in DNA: TGTGCCAGCTCAGAGGGCGTAAGCAATCAGCCCCAGCATTTT. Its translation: CASSEGVSNQPQHF.

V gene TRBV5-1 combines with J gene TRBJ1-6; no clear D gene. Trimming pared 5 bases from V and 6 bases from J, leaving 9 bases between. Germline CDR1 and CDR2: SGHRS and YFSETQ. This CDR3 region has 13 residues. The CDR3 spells CASRFIVNSPLHF. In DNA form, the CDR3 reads TGCGCCAGCAGGTTTATAGTTAATTCACCCCTCCACTTT.

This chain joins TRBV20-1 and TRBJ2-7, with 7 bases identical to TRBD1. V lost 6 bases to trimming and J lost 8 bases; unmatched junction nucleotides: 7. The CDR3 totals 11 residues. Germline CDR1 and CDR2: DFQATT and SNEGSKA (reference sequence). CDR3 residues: CSAETGSKQYF. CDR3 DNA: TGCAGTGCAGAGACAGGGTCAAAGCAGTACTTC.

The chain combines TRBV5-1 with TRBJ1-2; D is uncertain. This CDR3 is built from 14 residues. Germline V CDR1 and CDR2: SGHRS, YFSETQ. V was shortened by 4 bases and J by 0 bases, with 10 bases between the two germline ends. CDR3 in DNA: TGCGCCAGCAGCGCAAGTACAGCTAACTATGGCTACACCTTC. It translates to CASSASTANYGYTF.

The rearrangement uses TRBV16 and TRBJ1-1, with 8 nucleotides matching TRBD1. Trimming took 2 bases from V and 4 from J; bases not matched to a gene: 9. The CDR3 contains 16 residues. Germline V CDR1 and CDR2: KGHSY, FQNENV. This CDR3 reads CASSQTARTGSTEAFF. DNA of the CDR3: TGTGCCAGCAGCCAAACTGCCCGGACAGGGTCCACTGAAGCTTTCTTT. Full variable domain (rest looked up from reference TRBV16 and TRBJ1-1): GEEVAQTPKHLVRGEGQKAKLYCAPIKGHSYVFWYQQVLKNEFKFLISFQNENVFDETGMPKERFSAKCLPNSPCSLEIQATKLEDSAVYFCASSQTARTGSTEAFFGQGTRLTVV.

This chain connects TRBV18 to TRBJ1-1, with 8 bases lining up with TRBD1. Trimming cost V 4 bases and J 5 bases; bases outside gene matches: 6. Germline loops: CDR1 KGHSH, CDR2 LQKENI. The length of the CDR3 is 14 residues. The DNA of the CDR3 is TGTGCCAGCTCACTCTTGGACAGGGAAACTGAAGCTTTCTTT. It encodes CASSLLDRETEAFF. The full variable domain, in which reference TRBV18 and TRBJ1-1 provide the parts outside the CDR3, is NAGVMQNPRHLVRRRGQEARLRCSPMKGHSHVYWYRQLPEEGLKFMVYLQKENIIDESGMPKERFSAEFPKEGPSILRIQQVVRGDSAAYFCASSLLDRETEAFFGQGTRLTVV.

The DNA of the CDR3 is TGTGCCAGCAGCTTGGCCGCGGGGATTAGCTATGGCTACACCTTC. This translates into CASSLAAGISYGYTF. The chain is built from TRBV5-6 and TRBJ1-2; D is unresolved. The CDR3 runs to 15 residues. With 0 bases removed from V and 4 bases from J, the gap between germline ends came to 13 bases. The V gene's germline CDR1 is SGHDT and CDR2 YYEEEE. The entire variable domain, with the rest obtained from reference TRBV5-6 and TRBJ1-2, is as follows: DAGVTQSPTHLIKTRGQQVTLRCSPKSGHDTVSWYQQALGQGPQFIFQYYEEEERQRGNFPDRFSGHQFPNYSSELNVNALLLGDSALYLCASSLAAGISYGYTFGSGTRLTVV.

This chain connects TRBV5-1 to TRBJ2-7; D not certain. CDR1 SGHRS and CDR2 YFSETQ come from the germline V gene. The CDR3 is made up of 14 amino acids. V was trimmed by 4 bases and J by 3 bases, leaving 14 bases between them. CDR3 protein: CASSPPDVSYEQYF. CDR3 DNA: TGCGCCAGCAGCCCTCCTGATGTGAGCTACGAGCAGTACTTC.

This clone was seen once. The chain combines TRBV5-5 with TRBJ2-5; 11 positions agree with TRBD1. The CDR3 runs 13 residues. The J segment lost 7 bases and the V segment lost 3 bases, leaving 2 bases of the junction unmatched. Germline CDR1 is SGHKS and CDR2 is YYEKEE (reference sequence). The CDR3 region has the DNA TGTGCCAGCAGCTCGGGGACAGGGGGGACCCAGTACTTC. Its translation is CASSSGTGGTQYF.

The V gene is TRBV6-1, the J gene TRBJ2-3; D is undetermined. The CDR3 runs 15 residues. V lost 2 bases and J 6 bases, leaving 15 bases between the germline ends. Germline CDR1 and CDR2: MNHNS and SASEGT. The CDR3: CASSERLSKSDTQYF. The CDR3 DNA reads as TGTGCCAGCAGTGAACGACTCTCTAAATCGGATACGCAGTATTTT.

The CDR3 nucleotides read TGTGCCAGCAGCCGACAGGGAGGTCAGCCCCAGCATTTT. Encoded protein: CASSRQGGQPQHF. This chain connects TRBV3-1 (or the pseudogene TRBV3-2) to TRBJ1-5; 7 bases match TRBD1. The CDR3 totals 13 residues. Unmatched junction bases numbered 3, after V lost 4 bases and J lost 6 bases. Germline assignment: CDR1 LGHDT and CDR2 YNNKEL (reference sequence).

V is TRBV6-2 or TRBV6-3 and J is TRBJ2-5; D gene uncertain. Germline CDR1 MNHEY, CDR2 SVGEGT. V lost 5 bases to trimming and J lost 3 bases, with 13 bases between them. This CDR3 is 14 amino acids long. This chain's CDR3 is CASSGSWAEETQYF. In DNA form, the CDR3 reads TGTGCCAGCAGTGGGTCTTGGGCAGAAGAGACCCAGTACTTC.